What follows are 14 T cell receptor beta chains derived from one specimen sequenced in a study of neurological immune-mediated disorders. MiXCR was run by TCRdb on the 5' RACE reads, yielding one entry per CDR3 protein. The sample holds roughly 30,000 distinct CDR3 sequences, 12% seen once. The sequenced sample was PBMCs. These TCRs come from a woman aged 55-69 years in good health.

This clonotype showed up many times. This chain joins TRBV5-1 and TRBJ2-3; D unresolved. The CDR3 covers 12 residues. Trimming stripped 0 bases from V and 2 bases from J, with 1 base between. Germline-derived CDR1 and CDR2 are SGHRS and YFSETQ. The CDR3 DNA reads as TGCGCCAGCAGCTTGGTCACAGATACGCAGTATTTT. Protein product: CASSLVTDTQYF.

DNA of the CDR3: TGTGCCACCAGCATCGGGGGGGGGTATGGCTACACCTTC. Residues: CATSIGGGYGYTF. The chain recombines TRBV15 with TRBJ1-2; D might be TRBD1 (5 bases). Germline V gene data show CDR1 as LNHNV and CDR2 as YYDKDF (reference sequence). The germline V and J ends were trimmed by 4 bases and 5 bases, with 11 bases remaining between them. This CDR3 region has 13 residues. The full variable domain, rest sourced from reference TRBV15 and TRBJ1-2, is DAMVIQNPRYQVTQFGKPVTLSCSQTLNHNVMYWYQQKSSQAPKLLFHYYDKDFNNEADTPDNFQSRRPNTSFCFLDIRSPGLGDTAMYLCATSIGGGYGYTFGSGTRLTVV.

This clonotype has a count of ten or more. V gene TRBV5-1 combines with J gene TRBJ2-3; 9 bases map to TRBD1. The CDR3 length is 15 residues. In germline, CDR1 is SGHRS, CDR2 YFSETQ. V was pared by 3 bases and J by 4 bases, with 6 bases of the junction left unmatched. CDR3 protein: CASSSLGTGSDTQYF. The CDR3 DNA reads as TGCGCCAGCAGCTCCTTGGGGACAGGGTCAGATACGCAGTATTTT.

This clonotype was seen ten or more times. The rearrangement links TRBV7-6 to TRBJ1-5; the D gene is possibly TRBD1 (5 bases). The length of the CDR3 is 16 residues. The V gene lost 0 bases and the J gene lost 3 bases, with 12 bases spanning the gap. Germline loops: CDR1 SGHVS, CDR2 FNYEAQ. The CDR3 loop reads CASSLAGRGSNQPQHF. CDR3 bases: TGTGCCAGCAGCTTAGCGGGAAGGGGTTCCAATCAGCCCCAGCATTTT. Full variable domain (outside the CDR3, taken from reference TRBV7-6 and TRBJ1-5): GAGVSQSPRYKVTKRGQDVALRCDPISGHVSLYWYRQALGQGPEFLTYFNYEAQQDKSGLPNDRFSAERPEGSISTLTIQRTEQRDSAMYRCASSLAGRGSNQPQHFGDGTRLSIL.

This clonotype was counted ten times or more. The chain recombines TRBV5-1 with TRBJ2-2, with TRBD1 matching 11 bases. The germline V gene encodes CDR1 SGHRS and CDR2 YFSETQ. V gave up 4 bases and J gave up 4 bases; unmatched junction bases: 3. This CDR3 is 15 amino acids long. The CDR3 DNA follows: TGCGCCAGCAGCGCCGGGACAGGGGGCACCGGGGAGCTGTTTTTT. Translating it yields CASSAGTGGTGELFF.

Many counts were recorded for this clonotype. V gene TRBV7-2 combines with J gene TRBJ2-3, with 10 nucleotides matching TRBD2. V shed 4 bases, J shed 5 bases, and the junction held 9 bases outside the gene matches. CDR3 length: 16 residues. Germline-derived CDR1 and CDR2 are SGHTA and FQGNSA. The CDR3 spells CASSSAELAGEDTQYF. CDR3 DNA sequence: TGTGCCAGCAGCTCCGCCGAGCTAGCGGGGGAAGATACGCAGTATTTT.

At least ten counts were recorded for this clonotype. The genes are TRBV5-1 and TRBJ1-2; 8 bases map to TRBD1. V dropped 0 bases and J dropped 8; count of bases not matched to a gene: 6. The CDR3 consists of 14 residues. From germline, CDR1 is SGHRS and CDR2 YFSETQ. CDR3 residues: CASSLDQGARGYTF. DNA for the CDR3: TGCGCCAGCAGCTTGGATCAGGGGGCGAGGGGCTACACCTTC.

This clonotype was counted at least ten times. The rearrangement joins TRBV5-1 to TRBJ1-2; 8 positions agree with TRBD1. This CDR3 spans 13 amino acids. Germline CDR1 SGHRS, CDR2 YFSETQ. V trimming: 6 bases; J trimming: 6 bases; junction bases outside the gene matches: 7. This CDR3 is CASTGDRMDGYTF. The CDR3 DNA follows: TGCGCCAGCACCGGGGACAGGATGGATGGCTACACCTTC.

At least ten counts were recorded for this clonotype. The chain recombines TRBV6-5 with TRBJ2-5; 10 bases agree with TRBD2. The V segment lost 9 bases and the J segment 5 bases; nucleotides outside the gene matches: 6. Germline-derived CDR1 and CDR2 are MNHEY and SVGAGI. This CDR3 has 13 residues. CDR3 protein: CASSVAGGETQYF. Written as DNA, the CDR3 is TGTGCCAGTTCAGTAGCGGGGGGCGAGACCCAGTACTTC.

V and J are TRBV20-1 and TRBJ2-3; maybe TRBD2 (5 bases). V gave up 4 bases and J gave up 3 bases, with 17 bases separating them. This CDR3 comprises 15 residues. From germline, CDR1 is DFQATT and CDR2 SNEGSKA (reference sequence). CDR3 loop: CSANRGKGSTDTQYF. DNA of the CDR3: TGCAGTGCTAATAGAGGGAAAGGGTCAACAGATACGCAGTATTTT.

This clonotype was seen repeatedly, ten times or more. V is TRBV20-1 and J is TRBJ2-5, with a weak D call TRBD2 (6 bases). Trimming left V 0 bases short and J 5 bases short, with 16 bases between. The CDR3 covers 15 residues. The germline V gene encodes CDR1 DFQATT and CDR2 SNEGSKA (reference sequence). The CDR3 spells CSARDPQSGRETQYF. The CDR3 DNA follows: TGCAGTGCTAGAGATCCCCAGAGTGGGAGGGAGACCCAGTACTTC.

Relative to its sample, this clonotype is medium-sized. The chain employs TRBV5-1 and TRBJ2-7; 13 bases map to TRBD2. CDR3 size: 17 residues. V lost 4 bases and J lost 2; bases outside the gene matches: 9. Germline-derived CDR1 and CDR2 are SGHRS and YFSETQ. CDR3 loop: CASSRGLAGTGAYEQYF. The CDR3 bases are TGCGCCAGCAGCAGGGGACTAGCGGGGACTGGGGCCTACGAGCAGTACTTC.

In its sample, this clonotype was seen many times. The chain has TRBV2 and TRBJ2-2; D assignment may be TRBD1 or TRBD2 (5 bases each). The CDR3 sequence is 16 residues long. The germline V gene has CDR1 SNHLY and CDR2 FYNNEI. V lost 2 bases, J lost 1 base, and 11 bases lay in between. The CDR3 region has the DNA TGTGCCAGCAGTGAATATGGGGGTAGGAACACCGGGGAGCTGTTTTTT. It specifies CASSEYGGRNTGELFF.

This clonotype was counted many times. The chain joins TRBV4-1 to TRBJ1-3; TRBD1 agrees at 7 bases. V was clipped by 4 bases and J by 2 bases; unmatched bases: 5. The CDR3 runs 15 residues. CDR1 and CDR2 from the germline V gene are MGHRA and YSYEKL. The CDR3 spells CASSLVDRAGNTIYF. DNA for the CDR3: TGCGCCAGCAGCCTCGTTGACAGGGCTGGAAACACCATATATTTT.